The entry that follows covers one T cell receptor (beta chain) sequence. Its antigen is still unknown. One end of the junction fails to match germline, which may point to a read error. The source of the sample is a study of shared clonotypes between healthy human individuals. The study's findings and limits: An effect of sequencing depth on clonotype sharing among donors was expected.

There are 11 residues in the CDR3. CDR1 MDHEN and CDR2 SYDVKM come from the germline V gene. In the naive CD8 group, cells lacked CD45RO and were positively selected for CCR7, so terminally differentiated effector memory CD45RA+ cells were left out. TCRdb keeps only in-frame clones here, not all; method: immunoSEQ multiplex PCR. The table has hundreds of thousands of clones, 85% to 95% seen once. The source material was naive CD8+ T cells sorted from blood. The clonotype originates from a woman in her 30s in good health. The chain links TRBV28 to TRBJ2-7; 7 nucleotides align to TRBD2. DNA of the CDR3: TGTGCCAGCAGTAAACCCGGGACTACCTCTTTC. This gives the protein CASSKPGTTSF. Drawing the rest from reference TRBV28 and TRBJ2-7, the complete variable domain is DVKVTQSSRYLVKRTGEKVFLECVQDMDHENMFWYRQDPGLGLRLIYFSYDVKMKEKGDIPEGYSVSREKKERFSLILESASTNQTSMYLCASSKPGTTSFGPGTRLTVT.